The entry below gives a single T cell receptor beta chain sequence along with its context. Its antigen is not identified. Among the donors, all were Caucasian adults who lived in Nashville, Tennessee. This sample was taken from a study of shared clonotypes between healthy human individuals. For sorted subsets, 200 ng DNA per replicate equaled around 30,000 T cell genomes. Produced via immunoSEQ multiplex PCR; TCRdb's table is partial and in-frame only. The table lists 1 million to 1.3 million clones, around three quarters of them singletons. Findings and limits, study-wide: Generation of non-shared clonotypes was less probable than generation of clonotypes shared by all four donors.

The material sequenced was memory CD4+ T cells from PBMCs. Regarding subset: CD45RA-negative fraction. The sequence was obtained from a man between 18 and 35 years old in good health. Some clones in this sample may be carry-over from other donors' samples.

The CDR3 loop reads CASSPGGPRGTQYF. Written as DNA, the CDR3 is TGTGCCAGCAGCCCAGGGGGCCCCCGAGGGACCCAGTACTTC. The chain carries TRBV7-3 and TRBJ2-5; 8 bases align to TRBD1. The germline gives CDR1 SGHTA, CDR2 FQGTGA. V lost 5 bases and J lost 7; bases outside the gene matches: 9. The CDR3 is 14 residues long. The full variable domain, its missing parts supplied by reference TRBV7-3 and TRBJ2-5, is GAGVSQTPSNKVTEKGKYVELRCDPISGHTALYWYRQSLGQGPEFLIYFQGTGAADDSGLPNDRFFAVRPEGSVSTLKIQRTERGDSAVYLCASSPGGPRGTQYFGPGTRLLVL.